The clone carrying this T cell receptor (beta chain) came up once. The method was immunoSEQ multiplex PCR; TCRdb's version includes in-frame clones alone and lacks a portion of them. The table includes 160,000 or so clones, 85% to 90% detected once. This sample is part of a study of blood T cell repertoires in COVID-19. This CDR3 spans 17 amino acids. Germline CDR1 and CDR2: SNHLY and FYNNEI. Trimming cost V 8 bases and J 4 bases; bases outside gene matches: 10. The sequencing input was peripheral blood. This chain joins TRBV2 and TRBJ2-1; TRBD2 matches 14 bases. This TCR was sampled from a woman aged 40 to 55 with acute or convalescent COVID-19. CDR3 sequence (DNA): TGTGCCAGCGGGTTTGGGACTAGCGGGAGTAGGTACAATGAGCAGTTCTTC. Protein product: CASGFGTSGSRYNEQFF.